This T cell receptor beta chain came from a study of PD-L1 blockade in urothelial cancer. Germline V gene data show CDR1 as GTSNPN and CDR2 as SVGIG (reference sequence). The CDR3 covers 11 residues. V was shortened by 5 bases and J by 4 bases, with 8 bases between the two germline ends. The time point here: pretreatment peripheral blood. TCRdb keeps only in-frame clones here, not all; method: immunoSEQ multiplex PCR. The table records about 43,000 clones, more than 70% of them present only once. The TCR comes from a man aged 60-69 years with urothelial cancer. Sequenced material: PBMCs, taken around atezolizumab (anti-PD-L1) treatment. The gene calls are TRBV30 and TRBJ2-5, with D perhaps matching TRBD1 (5 bases). In DNA form, the CDR3 reads TGTGCCTGGCAGGGTAGAGAGACCCAGTACTTC. Amino acid sequence: CAWQGRETQYF.